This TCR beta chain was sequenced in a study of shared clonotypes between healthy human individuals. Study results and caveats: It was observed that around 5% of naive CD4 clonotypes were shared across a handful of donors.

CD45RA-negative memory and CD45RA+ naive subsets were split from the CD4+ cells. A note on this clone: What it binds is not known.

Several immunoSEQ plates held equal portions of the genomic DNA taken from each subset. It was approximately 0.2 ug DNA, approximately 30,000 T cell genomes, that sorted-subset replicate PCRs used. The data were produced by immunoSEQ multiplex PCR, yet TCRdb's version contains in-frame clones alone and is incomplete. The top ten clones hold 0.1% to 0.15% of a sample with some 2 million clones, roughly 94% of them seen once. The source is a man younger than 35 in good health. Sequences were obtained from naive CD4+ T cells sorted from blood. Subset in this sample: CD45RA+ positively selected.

The CDR3 nucleotides read TGTGCCACCGGGCGGGACGCGCTGCCGAGCAATCAGCCCCAGCATTTT. Translating gives CATGRDALPSNQPQHF. This chain links TRBV10-3 with TRBJ1-5; D perhaps matches TRBD1 (5 bases). The V gene lost 10 bases and the J gene lost 1 base, with 20 bases spanning the gap. CDR1 ENHRY and CDR2 SYGVKD come from the germline V gene. The CDR3 is 16 residues long.